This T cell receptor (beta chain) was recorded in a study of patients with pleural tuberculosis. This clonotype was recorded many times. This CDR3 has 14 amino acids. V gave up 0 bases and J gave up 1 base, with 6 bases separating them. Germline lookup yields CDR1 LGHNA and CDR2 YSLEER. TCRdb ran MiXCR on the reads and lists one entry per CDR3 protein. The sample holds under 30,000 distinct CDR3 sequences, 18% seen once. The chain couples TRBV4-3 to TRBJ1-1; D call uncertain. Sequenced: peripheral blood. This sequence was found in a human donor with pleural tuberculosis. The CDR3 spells CASSQELANTEAFF. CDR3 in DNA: TGCGCCAGCAGCCAAGAACTTGCGAACACTGAAGCTTTCTTT.